This TCR beta chain comes out of a study of blood T cells in healthy people across ages. Germline V gene sequence: CDR1 SGHRS, CDR2 YFSETQ. V shed 4 bases and J shed 2 bases, with 27 bases lying between them. The CDR3 runs 19 residues. With a J-beta primer mix and a sample-barcoded 5' primer, a second PCR ran 7 to 11 cycles. One entry per CDR3 protein, called by TCRdb with MiXCR from the 5' RACE reads. This table has about 970,000 distinct CDR3 sequences, 45% to 60% appearing once. Study-level results: Leaving the PBMCs unsorted stopped any conclusive comparison of naive versus antigen-experienced cells. Compared with aged donors, long-lived donors showed fewer expanded clones, suggesting selection. Estimated diversity, derived from one million T cells, was regarded as an underestimate.

With respect to this clonotype: Its antigen is unidentified.

The TCR sequence derives from a woman aged 55-70 years in good health. The rearrangement uses TRBV5-1 and TRBJ2-5; a possible D gene is TRBD2 (6 bases). The material sequenced was blood. The CDR3: CASSRKPGDGRPIQETQYF. The CDR3 nucleotides read TGCGCCAGCAGCCGAAAACCTGGGGACGGGAGACCGATTCAAGAGACCCAGTACTTC.